Given below is one TCR beta chain in context. The sample originates from a study of T-cell memory formation after mild COVID-19. Using its own MiXCR run on the 5' RACE reads, TCRdb lists one record per CDR3 protein. The sample contains 150,000 or so distinct CDR3 sequences, roughly 15% of which appear only once. The CDR3 loop spans 14 amino acids. The germline V and J ends were trimmed by 0 bases and 5 bases, with 10 bases remaining between them. The specimen sequenced was PBMCs or a T cell subset sorted from them (not recorded which). The chain employs TRBV12-3 or TRBV12-4 and TRBJ1-2, with TRBD1 as a possible D gene (6 bases). The source of this sequence is an adult woman who had mild COVID-19 (a few samples of this study predate the infection). Cell type and time point are not known. As DNA, the CDR3 is TGTGCCAGCAGTTTAGCGACAGGAAAGTATGGCTACACCTTC. Amino acids: CASSLATGKYGYTF.